These T cell receptor beta chains were read from a single sample in a study of T cell clonotyping in hematopoietic cell transplantation. Method: immunoSEQ multiplex PCR; TCRdb's copy keeps in-frame clones and lacks some. The sample lists roughly 9,300 clones; approximately 80% were seen once. Source: PBMCs, taken at the time of graft-versus-host disease after allogeneic stem cell transplant. The receptor set was obtained from a male patient between 55 and 70 years old who had an allogeneic stem cell transplant from an unrelated donor, so the T cells may come from the graft donor. Some clones in this sample may be carry-over from other donors' samples. The conserved cysteine and the conserved F or W are not part of the CDR3 here.

j_gene: TRBJ2-2; len: 12; v_gene: TRBV19; CDR3aa: ASSQGQGSGELF
j_gene: TRBJ2-7; len: 13; v_gene: TRBV6-1; CDR3aa: ASSEVSGGPNEQY
j_gene: TRBJ1-5; len: 14; v_gene: TRBV19; CDR3aa: ASSINGPRAGQPQH
j_gene: TRBJ2-7; len: 13; v_gene: TRBV6-5; CDR3aa: ASSFLGRERDEQY
j_gene: TRBJ1-1; len: 12; v_gene: TRBV19; CDR3aa: ASSSGRTNTEAF
j_gene: TRBJ2-2; len: 14; v_gene: TRBV5-1; CDR3aa: ASSLIAGPNTGELF
j_gene: TRBJ2-1; len: 14; v_gene: TRBV7-3; CDR3aa: ASSPMGQVRGDEQF
j_gene: TRBJ2-3; len: 9; v_gene: TRBV5-4; CDR3aa: AVADRQVQY
j_gene: TRBJ1-3; len: 12; v_gene: TRBV29-1; CDR3aa: SVEDSGNKNTIY
j_gene: TRBJ2-7; len: 13; v_gene: TRBV6-5; CDR3aa: AIGQGSPPPLEQY
j_gene: TRBJ2-2; len: 13; v_gene: TRBV5-4; CDR3aa: ASRLPSRVTGELF
j_gene: TRBJ1-6; len: 12; v_gene: TRBV19; CDR3aa: ASNSKLHGSPLH
j_gene: TRBJ2-5; len: 11; v_gene: TRBV7-2; CDR3aa: ASSLELRKTQY
j_gene: TRBJ1-4; len: 14; v_gene: TRBV28; CDR3aa: ASSSPSGTGNEKLF
j_gene: TRBJ2-7; len: 10; v_gene: TRBV6-5; CDR3aa: ASTPDRVEQY
j_gene: TRBJ2-2; len: 12; v_gene: TRBV2; CDR3aa: ASSLQGQGGELF
j_gene: TRBJ2-3; len: 16; v_gene: TRBV9; CDR3aa: ASSVGLGTSGSTDTQY
j_gene: TRBJ1-2; len: 14; v_gene: TRBV6-5; CDR3aa: ASSYFPTGRSTGYT
j_gene: TRBJ2-2; len: 14; v_gene: TRBV4-1; CDR3aa: ASSQVAGANTGELF
j_gene: TRBJ1-1; len: 13; v_gene: TRBV5-5; CDR3aa: ASSLLGGKDTEAF
j_gene: TRBJ1-1; len: 12; v_gene: TRBV29-1; CDR3aa: SVDAGVRNTEAF
j_gene: TRBJ1-4; len: 13; v_gene: TRBV9; CDR3aa: ASSARNRVDEKLF
j_gene: TRBJ1-5; len: 13; v_gene: TRBV7-8; CDR3aa: ASSLSRGAGQPQH
j_gene: TRBJ2-7; len: 12; v_gene: TRBV7-2; CDR3aa: ASSSRTATYEQY
j_gene: TRBJ1-1; len: 11; v_gene: TRBV13; CDR3aa: ASSPRGGTEAF
j_gene: TRBJ1-5; len: 12; v_gene: TRBV7-2; CDR3aa: ASSLGVAQGTQH
j_gene: TRBJ1-5; len: 14; v_gene: TRBV7-2; CDR3aa: ASSPTGGQGAQPQH
j_gene: TRBJ1-5; len: 13; v_gene: TRBV19; CDR3aa: ASSRPGGETQPQH
j_gene: TRBJ1-1; len: 12; v_gene: TRBV7-2; CDR3aa: ASSPRGQNTEAF
j_gene: TRBJ2-7; len: 11; v_gene: TRBV7-8; CDR3aa: ASSLAATYEQY
j_gene: TRBJ2-1; len: 13; v_gene: TRBV27; CDR3aa: ASSLFGGGPDEQF
j_gene: TRBJ2-7; len: 12; v_gene: TRBV5-6; CDR3aa: ASRTSGGLYEQY
j_gene: TRBJ1-1; len: 13; v_gene: TRBV14; CDR3aa: ASSFWTGVNTEAF
j_gene: TRBJ2-5; len: 10; v_gene: TRBV6-6; CDR3aa: ASRQTPGQEN
j_gene: TRBJ1-2; len: 12; v_gene: TRBV6-6; CDR3aa: ASSRGQGSPGYT
j_gene: TRBJ2-7; len: 13; v_gene: TRBV5-1; CDR3aa: ASSLGGGRGYEQY